These T cell receptor beta chains were read from a single sample in a study of cytomegalovirus exposure and HLA in healthy donors. Here immunoSEQ multiplex PCR was the method, and the copy in TCRdb shows in-frame clones only, minus some. This table has 130,000 or so clones, around 77% appearing once. The sequencing sample was made of PBMCs. These receptors all come from a male donor in good health and CMV-seropositive. The CDR3 runs from the conserved cysteine through the conserved F or W.

CASGLFGQGLQETQYF,TRBV2,TRBJ2-5
CASRGQGNEQYF,TRBV2,TRBJ2-7
CASSPLIAGDEQYF,TRBV5-1,TRBJ2-7
CASRDSASSGNTIYF,TRBV27,TRBJ1-3
CASSLGQGGTGELFF,TRBV7-8,TRBJ2-2
CASSQGVWERGYTF,TRBV14,TRBJ1-2
CASGRAGGSGANVLTF,TRBV19,TRBJ2-6
CASSPLTSAPYEQYF,TRBV6-1,TRBJ2-7
CATSRTLQETQYF,TRBV15,TRBJ2-5
CASSSVASFTYEQYF,TRBV5-1,TRBJ2-7
CASSRTGGDSPLHF,TRBV7-6,TRBJ1-6
CASSKQGEDQPQHF,TRBV6-1,TRBJ1-5
CASSSLRTGSSETQYF,TRBV11-2,TRBJ2-5
CASSAGTSDTGELFF,TRBV5-1,TRBJ2-2
CASSPPIDRRIETYEQYF,TRBV28,TRBJ2-7
CGTRERGGQETQYF,TRBV6-6,TRBJ2-5